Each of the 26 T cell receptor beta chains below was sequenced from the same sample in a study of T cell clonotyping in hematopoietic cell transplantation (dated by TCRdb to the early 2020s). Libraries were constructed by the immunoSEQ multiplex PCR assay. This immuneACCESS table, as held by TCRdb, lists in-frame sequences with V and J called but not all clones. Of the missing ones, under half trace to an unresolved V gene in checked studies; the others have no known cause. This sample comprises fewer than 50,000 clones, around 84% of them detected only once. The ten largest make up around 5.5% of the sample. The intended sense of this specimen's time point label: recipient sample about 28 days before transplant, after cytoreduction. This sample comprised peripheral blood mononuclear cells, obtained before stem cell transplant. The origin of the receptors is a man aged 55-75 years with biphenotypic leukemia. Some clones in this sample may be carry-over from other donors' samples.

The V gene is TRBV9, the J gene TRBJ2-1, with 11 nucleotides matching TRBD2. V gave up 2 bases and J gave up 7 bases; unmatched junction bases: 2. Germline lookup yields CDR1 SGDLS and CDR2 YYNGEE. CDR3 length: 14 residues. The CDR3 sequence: CASSVTSGINEQFF. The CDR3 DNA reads TGTGCCAGCAGCGTGACTAGCGGGATAAATGAGCAGTTCTTC.

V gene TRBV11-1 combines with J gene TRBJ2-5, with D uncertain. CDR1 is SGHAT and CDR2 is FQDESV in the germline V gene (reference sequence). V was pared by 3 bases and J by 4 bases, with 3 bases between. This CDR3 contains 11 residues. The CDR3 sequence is CASSFAETQYF. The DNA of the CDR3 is TGTGCCAGCAGCTTTGCAGAGACCCAGTACTTC.

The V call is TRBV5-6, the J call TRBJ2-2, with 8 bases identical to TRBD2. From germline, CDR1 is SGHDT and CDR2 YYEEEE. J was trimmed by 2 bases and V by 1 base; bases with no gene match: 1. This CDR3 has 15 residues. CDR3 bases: TGTGCCAGCAGCTTGACTAGCGGAAACACCGGGGAGCTGTTTTTT. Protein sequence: CASSLTSGNTGELFF.

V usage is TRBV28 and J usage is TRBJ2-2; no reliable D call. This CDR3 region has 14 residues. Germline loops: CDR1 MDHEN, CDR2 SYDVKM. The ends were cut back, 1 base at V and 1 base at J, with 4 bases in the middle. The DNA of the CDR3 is TGTGCCAGCAGTTTATCAGTGAACACCGGGGAGCTGTTTTTT. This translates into CASSLSVNTGELFF.

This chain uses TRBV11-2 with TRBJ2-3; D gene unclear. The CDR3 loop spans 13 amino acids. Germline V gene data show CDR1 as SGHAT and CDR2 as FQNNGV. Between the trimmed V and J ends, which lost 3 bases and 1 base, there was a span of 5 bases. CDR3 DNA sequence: TGTGCCAGCAGCTTTGAGGGCACAGATACGCAGTATTTT. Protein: CASSFEGTDTQYF. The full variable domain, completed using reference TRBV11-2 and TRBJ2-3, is EAGVAQSPRYKIIEKRQSVAFWCNPISGHATLYWYQQILGQGPKLLIQFQNNGVVDDSQLPKDRFSAERLKGVDSTLKIQPAKLEDSAVYLCASSFEGTDTQYFGPGTRLTVL.

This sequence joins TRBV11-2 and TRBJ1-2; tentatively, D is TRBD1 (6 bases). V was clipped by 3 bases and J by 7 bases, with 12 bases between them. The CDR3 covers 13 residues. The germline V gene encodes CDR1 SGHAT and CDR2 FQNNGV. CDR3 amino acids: CASSLVRGSGYTF. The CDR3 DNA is TGTGCCAGCAGCTTGGTCAGGGGTTCTGGCTACACCTTC.

The CDR3 coding sequence is TGTGCCAGCTTCTCGGGAGGCGCCTCTTCAGCAGATACGCAGTATTTT. Amino acids: CASFSGGASSADTQYF. This chain links TRBV2 with TRBJ2-3; 7 nucleotides agree with TRBD2. The CDR3 covers 16 residues. Germline V gene lookup returns CDR1 SNHLY and CDR2 FYNNEI. Trimming removed 8 bases from V and 4 bases from J; junction bases left unmatched: 15.

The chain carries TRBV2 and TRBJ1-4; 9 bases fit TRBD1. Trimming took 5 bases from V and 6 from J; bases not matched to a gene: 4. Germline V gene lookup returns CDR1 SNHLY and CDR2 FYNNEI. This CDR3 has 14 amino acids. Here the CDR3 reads CASSLTGGHEKLFF. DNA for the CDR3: TGTGCCAGCAGTCTGACAGGGGGGCATGAAAAACTGTTTTTT.

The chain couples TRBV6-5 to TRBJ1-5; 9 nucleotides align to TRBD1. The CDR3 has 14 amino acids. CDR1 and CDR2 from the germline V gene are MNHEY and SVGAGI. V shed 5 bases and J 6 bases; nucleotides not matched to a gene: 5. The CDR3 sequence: CASSGTGWGQPQHF. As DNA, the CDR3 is TGTGCCAGCAGTGGGACAGGGTGGGGTCAGCCCCAGCATTTT.

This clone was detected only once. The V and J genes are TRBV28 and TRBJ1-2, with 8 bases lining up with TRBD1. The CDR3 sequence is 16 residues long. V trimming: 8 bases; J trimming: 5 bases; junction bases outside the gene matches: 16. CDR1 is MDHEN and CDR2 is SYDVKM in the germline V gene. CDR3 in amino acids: CASSLPLTGEGYGYTF. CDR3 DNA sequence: TGTGCCAGCTCCCTCCCCTTGACAGGGGAAGGGTATGGCTACACCTTC.

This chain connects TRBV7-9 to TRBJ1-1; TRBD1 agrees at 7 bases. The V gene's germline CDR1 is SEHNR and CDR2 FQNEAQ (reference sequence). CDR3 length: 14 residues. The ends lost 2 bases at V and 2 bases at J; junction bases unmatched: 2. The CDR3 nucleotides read TGTGCCAGCAGCTTATGGACAGGAAACACTGAAGCTTTCTTT. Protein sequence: CASSLWTGNTEAFF.

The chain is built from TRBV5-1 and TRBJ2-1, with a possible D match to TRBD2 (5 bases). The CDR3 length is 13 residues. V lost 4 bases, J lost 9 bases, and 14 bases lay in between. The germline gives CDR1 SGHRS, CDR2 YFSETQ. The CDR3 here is CASSGEEGSEQFF. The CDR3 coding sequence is TGCGCCAGCAGCGGGGAAGAGGGATCTGAGCAGTTCTTC.

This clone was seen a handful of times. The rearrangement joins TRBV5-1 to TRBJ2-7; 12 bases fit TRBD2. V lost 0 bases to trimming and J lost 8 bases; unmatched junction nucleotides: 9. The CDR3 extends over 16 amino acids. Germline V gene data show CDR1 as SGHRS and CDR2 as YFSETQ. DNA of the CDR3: TGCGCCAGCAGCTTGGGCCTAGCGGGAGGGTCTGAACAGCAGTACTTC. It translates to CASSLGLAGGSEQQYF.

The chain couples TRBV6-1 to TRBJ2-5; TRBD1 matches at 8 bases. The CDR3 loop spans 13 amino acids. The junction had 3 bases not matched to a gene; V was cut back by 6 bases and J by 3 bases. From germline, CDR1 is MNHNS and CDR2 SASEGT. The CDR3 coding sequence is TGTGCCAGCAGAGAGACAGGGGAAGAGACCCAGTACTTC. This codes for CASRETGEETQYF.

The CDR3: CASSLETSVLAEQFF. CDR3 nucleotides: TGTGCCAGCAGCTTAGAGACTAGCGTTCTGGCTGAGCAGTTCTTC. This rearrangement joins TRBV7-6 to TRBJ2-1; 8 positions match TRBD2. The CDR3 runs 15 residues. Losses at the gene ends were 1 base for V and 9 bases for J; bases not matched to a gene: 8. Germline V lookup: CDR1 SGHVS, CDR2 FNYEAQ.

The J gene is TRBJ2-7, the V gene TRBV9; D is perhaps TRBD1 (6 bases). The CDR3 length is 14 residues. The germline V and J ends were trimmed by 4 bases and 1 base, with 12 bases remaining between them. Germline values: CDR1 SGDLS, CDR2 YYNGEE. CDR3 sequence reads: CASSLGQASYEQYF. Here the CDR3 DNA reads TGTGCCAGCAGCTTGGGACAAGCTTCCTACGAGCAGTACTTC.

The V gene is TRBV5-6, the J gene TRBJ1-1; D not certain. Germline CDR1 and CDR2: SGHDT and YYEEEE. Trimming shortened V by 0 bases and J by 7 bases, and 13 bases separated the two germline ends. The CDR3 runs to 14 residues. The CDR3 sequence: CASSLAAGRSEAFF. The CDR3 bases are TGTGCCAGCAGCTTGGCCGCTGGGCGCAGTGAAGCTTTCTTT.

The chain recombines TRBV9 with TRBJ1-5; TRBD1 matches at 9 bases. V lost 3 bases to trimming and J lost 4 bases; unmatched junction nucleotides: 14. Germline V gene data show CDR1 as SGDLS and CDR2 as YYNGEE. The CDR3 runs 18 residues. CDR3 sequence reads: CASSAGGDRVPYNQPQHF. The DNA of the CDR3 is TGTGCCAGCAGCGCCGGGGGGGACAGGGTACCCTATAATCAGCCCCAGCATTTT.

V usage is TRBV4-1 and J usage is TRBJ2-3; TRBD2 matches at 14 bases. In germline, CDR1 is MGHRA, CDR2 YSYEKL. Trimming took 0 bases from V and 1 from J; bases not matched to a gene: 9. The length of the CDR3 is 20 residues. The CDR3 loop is CASSQDPGLAGGAGTDTQYF. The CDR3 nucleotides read TGCGCCAGCAGCCAAGATCCCGGACTAGCGGGAGGAGCTGGCACAGATACGCAGTATTTT.

The CDR3 DNA reads TGTGCCAGCAGGCGAAAACCACGGCTTTACGAGCAGTACTTC. Amino acid sequence: CASRRKPRLYEQYF. V usage is TRBV6-5 and J usage is TRBJ2-7, with no clear D. The germline V gene has CDR1 MNHEY and CDR2 SVGAGI. The CDR3 totals 14 residues. The V end was cut by 6 bases, the J end by 4 bases, with 16 bases between.

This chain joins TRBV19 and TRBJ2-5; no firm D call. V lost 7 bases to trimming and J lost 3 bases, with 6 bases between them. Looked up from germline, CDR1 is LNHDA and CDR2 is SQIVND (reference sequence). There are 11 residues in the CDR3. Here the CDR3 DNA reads TGTGCCAGTAAAACCGAAGAGACCCAGTACTTC. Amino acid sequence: CASKTEETQYF. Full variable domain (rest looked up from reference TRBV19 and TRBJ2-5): DGGITQSPKYLFRKEGQNVTLSCEQNLNHDAMYWYRQDPGQGLRLIYYSQIVNDFQKGDIAEGYSVSREKKESFPLTVTSAQKNPTAFYLCASKTEETQYFGPGTRLLVL.

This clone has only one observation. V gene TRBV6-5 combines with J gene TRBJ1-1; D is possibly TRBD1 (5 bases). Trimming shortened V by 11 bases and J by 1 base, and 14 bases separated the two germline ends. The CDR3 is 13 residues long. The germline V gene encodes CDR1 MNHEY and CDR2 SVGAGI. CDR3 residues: CASSGGRNTEAFF. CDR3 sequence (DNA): TGTGCCTCCTCGGGGGGGAGGAACACTGAAGCTTTCTTT.

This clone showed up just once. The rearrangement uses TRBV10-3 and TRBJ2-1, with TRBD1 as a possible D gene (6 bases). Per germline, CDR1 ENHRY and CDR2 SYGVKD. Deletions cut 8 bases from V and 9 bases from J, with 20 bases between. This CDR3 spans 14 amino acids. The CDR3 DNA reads TGTGCCATCGTGGGGGCTCCCGGCTCGGGTGAGCAGTTCTTC. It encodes CAIVGAPGSGEQFF.

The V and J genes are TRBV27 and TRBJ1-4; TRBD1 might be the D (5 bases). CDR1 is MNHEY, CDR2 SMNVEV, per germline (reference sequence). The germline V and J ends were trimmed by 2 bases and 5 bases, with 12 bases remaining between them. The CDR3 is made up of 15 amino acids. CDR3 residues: CASSLLGGSNEKLFF. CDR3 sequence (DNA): TGTGCCAGCAGTTTACTCGGGGGGTCAAATGAAAAACTGTTTTTT.

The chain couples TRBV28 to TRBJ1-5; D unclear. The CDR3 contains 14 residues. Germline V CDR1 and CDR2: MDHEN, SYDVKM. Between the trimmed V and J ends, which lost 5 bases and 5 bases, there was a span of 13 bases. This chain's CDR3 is CASSPPGSDQPQHF. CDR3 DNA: TGTGCCAGCAGTCCCCCGGGGTCGGATCAGCCCCAGCATTTT.

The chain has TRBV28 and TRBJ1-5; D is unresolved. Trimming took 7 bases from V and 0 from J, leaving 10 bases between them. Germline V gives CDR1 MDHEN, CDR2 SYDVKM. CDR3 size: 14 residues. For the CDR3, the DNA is TGTGCCAGCACGCCACACAGTAGCAATCAGCCCCAGCATTTT. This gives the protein CASTPHSSNQPQHF. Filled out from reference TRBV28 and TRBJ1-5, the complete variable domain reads DVKVTQSSRYLVKRTGEKVFLECVQDMDHENMFWYRQDPGLGLRLIYFSYDVKMKEKGDIPEGYSVSREKKERFSLILESASTNQTSMYLCASTPHSSNQPQHFGDGTRLSIL.